The 2 T cell receptor beta chains reported below all come from one sample, sequenced in a study of blood T cell repertoires in COVID-19. Assay used: immunoSEQ multiplex PCR; TCRdb lists only in-frame clones, some missing. In the table there are approximately 140,000 clones, roughly 80% of which are singletons. Sample: peripheral blood. The receptors stem from a man in his 60s with acute or convalescent COVID-19.

The chain uses TRBV9 and TRBJ2-1, with D tentatively TRBD1 (5 bases). This CDR3 has 14 amino acids. Germline values: CDR1 SGDLS, CDR2 YYNGEE. V was cut by 0 bases and J by 8 bases, with 12 bases left in between. DNA of the CDR3: TGTGCCAGCAGCGTAGAAGGGCAGACAGATGAGCAGTTCTTC. Its protein product is CASSVEGQTDEQFF.

This chain uses TRBV10-2 with TRBJ1-2; maybe TRBD1 (5 bases). CDR1 WSHSY and CDR2 SAAADI come from the germline V gene. V was shortened by 3 bases and J by 10 bases, with 18 bases between the two germline ends. This CDR3 comprises 14 residues. The CDR3 is CASSDRVKAQYYTF. The DNA of the CDR3 is TGCGCCAGCAGTGACAGGGTAAAGGCCCAATACTACACCTTC.